The 20 T cell receptor beta chains reported below all come from one sample, sequenced in a study of CD8 T cell repertoires and HIV-1 epitope variants. Their specific antigens are unknown. Assay: immunoSEQ multiplex PCR; the TCRdb copy retains only in-frame clones and omits some. The sample lists some 5,200 clones, 64% occurring once. The specimen sequenced was cultured CD8+ T cells derived from PBMCs. These receptor sequences come from a male donor with HIV.

V and J are TRBV9 and TRBJ2-7; 8 bases are a match to TRBD1. V gave up 2 bases and J gave up 6 bases; unmatched junction bases: 4. This CDR3 contains 13 residues. Per germline, CDR1 SGDLS and CDR2 YYNGEE. The DNA of the CDR3 is TGTGCCAGCAGCGTTGGGACAGGCGGCGAGCAGTACTTC. It encodes CASSVGTGGEQYF.

The chain uses TRBV5-1 and TRBJ2-3; the match to TRBD2 covers 9 bases. V dropped 9 bases and J dropped 3; count of bases not matched to a gene: 11. The germline CDR1 and CDR2 sequences are SGHRS and YFSETQ. The CDR3 contains 15 residues. Here the CDR3 DNA reads TGCGCCACCCTTAGCGGGAGTGATGGTACAGATACGCAGTATTTT. Encoded protein: CATLSGSDGTDTQYF.

The chain employs TRBV4-3 and TRBJ2-7; D unclear. Germline values: CDR1 LGHNA, CDR2 YSLEER. There are 13 residues in the CDR3. Trimming took 0 bases from V and 5 from J, leaving 8 bases between them. The CDR3 here is CASSQEGWDEQYF. The DNA for the CDR3 is TGCGCCAGCAGCCAAGAGGGGTGGGACGAGCAGTACTTC.

V usage is TRBV28 and J usage is TRBJ1-2, with D hard to call. Per germline, CDR1 MDHEN and CDR2 SYDVKM. The CDR3 extends over 14 amino acids. The ends were cut back, 1 base at V and 3 bases at J, with 9 bases in the middle. In DNA, the CDR3 is TGTGCCAGCAGTTTATTGGAGGGAGACTATGGCTACACCTTC. This sequence encodes CASSLLEGDYGYTF.

There are a few counts of this clone. V is TRBV6-5 and J is TRBJ2-1, with TRBD1 matching 10 bases. V was clipped by 5 bases and J by 7 bases; unmatched bases: 8. The CDR3 loop spans 15 amino acids. Germline V gene sequence: CDR1 MNHEY, CDR2 SVGAGI. CDR3 amino acids: CASSARDRGSNEQFF. In nucleotides, the CDR3 is TGTGCCAGCAGTGCCCGGGACAGGGGTAGTAATGAGCAGTTCTTC.

The chain employs TRBV6-5 and TRBJ1-1; possibly TRBD1 for D (6 bases). V gave up 0 bases and J gave up 4 bases, with 12 bases separating them. This CDR3 has 15 amino acids. Germline CDR1 is MNHEY and CDR2 is SVGAGI. CDR3 bases: TGTGCCAGCAGTTACTCGGACAGTTCGGTCACTGAAGCTTTCTTT. The encoded protein is CASSYSDSSVTEAFF.

This clone has more than one count but fewer than ten. In DNA, the CDR3 is TGCGCCAGCAGCTTATACAGCGGGACCACAAGCTCCTACGAGCAGTACTTC. The encoded protein is CASSLYSGTTSSYEQYF. The rearrangement links TRBV5-1 to TRBJ2-7, with 7 bases identical to TRBD2. The trim removed 2 bases at V and 0 bases at J, leaving 11 bases unmatched. CDR1 SGHRS and CDR2 YFSETQ come from the germline V gene. The CDR3 extends over 17 amino acids.

The chain recombines TRBV6-6 with TRBJ2-7; possible D gene TRBD1, 5 bases. The V gene lost 10 bases and the J gene lost 0 bases, with 13 bases spanning the gap. The CDR3 runs to 13 residues. Per the germline V gene, CDR1 is MNHNY and CDR2 is SVGAGI (reference sequence). The CDR3 DNA reads as TGTGCCACGGAAGGAGACAGCTCCTACGAGCAGTACTTC. This translates into CATEGDSSYEQYF.

V is TRBV14 and J is TRBJ2-7, with TRBD2 as a possible D gene (6 bases). V shed 3 bases and J shed 1 base, with 10 bases lying between them. The CDR3 totals 14 residues. CDR1 and CDR2 (germline): SGHDN, FVKESK. In nucleotides, the CDR3 is TGTGCCAGCAGCCACCCGGGAGTATCCTACGAGCAGTACTTC. This translates into CASSHPGVSYEQYF.

The chain has TRBV6-6 and TRBJ2-5; weak D call: TRBD2 (5 bases). This CDR3 contains 15 residues. Trimming cost V 6 bases and J 2 bases, with 16 bases left between them. Germline assignment: CDR1 MNHNY and CDR2 SVGAGI (reference sequence). CDR3 loop: CASSSAGIDQETQYF. CDR3 bases: TGTGCCAGCAGCTCCGCCGGGATAGATCAAGAGACCCAGTACTTC.

The rearrangement joins TRBV6-5 to TRBJ2-7; D is possibly TRBD2 (6 bases). This CDR3 has 14 amino acids. In germline, CDR1 is MNHEY, CDR2 SVGAGI. V lost 2 bases and J 4 bases, leaving 12 bases between the germline ends. The CDR3 is CASSYRDLGYEQYF. DNA for the CDR3: TGTGCCAGCAGTTACCGGGACTTGGGGTACGAGCAGTACTTC.

This clone was seen a few times. The chain couples TRBV11-1 to TRBJ2-7; 7 nucleotides match TRBD1. With 3 bases clipped from V and 1 base from J, the junction kept 3 bases outside the gene matches. CDR3 length equals 14 residues. Per the germline V gene, CDR1 is SGHAT and CDR2 is FQDESV (reference sequence). CDR3 sequence reads: CASSFATGSYEQYF. DNA for the CDR3: TGTGCCAGCAGCTTCGCGACAGGGTCCTACGAGCAGTACTTC.

The rearrangement joins TRBV6-5 to TRBJ2-2; TRBD1 might be the D (7 bases). The CDR3 is 14 amino acids. V dropped 10 bases and J dropped 4 bases, with 16 bases sitting between them. Germline loops: CDR1 MNHEY, CDR2 SVGAGI. In DNA, the CDR3 is TGTGCCACCAGGCAGGGGGGCATCACCGGGGAGCTGTTTTTT. This translates into CATRQGGITGELFF.

The chain uses TRBV7-6 and TRBJ2-2; no firm D call. This CDR3 is 15 amino acids long. CDR1 and CDR2 (germline): SGHVS, FNYEAQ. V was shortened by 4 bases and J by 6 bases, with 15 bases between the two germline ends. The CDR3 loop reads CASSSLASQSGELFF. The DNA of the CDR3 is TGTGCCAGCAGCTCCCTTGCTAGTCAATCCGGGGAGCTGTTTTTT.

Only a few counts were recorded for this clone. This rearrangement joins TRBV2 to TRBJ2-4; the match to TRBD2 covers 9 bases. V gave up 0 bases and J gave up 8 bases; unmatched junction bases: 5. The CDR3 spans 15 residues. Germline lookup yields CDR1 SNHLY and CDR2 FYNNEI. The CDR3 is CASSEAASGIDIQYF. DNA of the CDR3: TGTGCCAGCAGTGAAGCCGCTAGCGGGATTGACATTCAGTACTTC. Full variable domain (rest looked up from reference TRBV2 and TRBJ2-4): EPEVTQTPSHQVTQMGQEVILRCVPISNHLYFYWYRQILGQKVEFLVSFYNNEISEKSEIFDDQFSVERPDGSNFTLKIRSTKLEDSAMYFCASSEAASGIDIQYFGAGTRLSVL.

This chain connects TRBV9 to TRBJ2-5; TRBD2 is a possible D gene (7 bases). CDR1 and CDR2 from the germline V gene are SGDLS and YYNGEE. The V end was cut by 4 bases, the J end by 2 bases, with 18 bases between. The CDR3 runs 16 residues. The CDR3 DNA follows: TGTGCCAGCAGCTTCGAGGGAGGGACACCTCAAGAGACCCAGTACTTC. The encoded protein is CASSFEGGTPQETQYF.

The chain is built from TRBV4-3 and TRBJ1-1, with 8 bases aligning to TRBD1. V gave up 3 bases and J gave up 6 bases; unmatched junction bases: 6. The CDR3 loop spans 14 amino acids. CDR1 and CDR2 (germline): LGHNA, YSLEER. In nucleotides, the CDR3 is TGCGCCAGCAGCCAGGGGACAGGAGAGGCTGAAGCTTTCTTT. Residues: CASSQGTGEAEAFF.

The chain combines TRBV27 with TRBJ1-2, with D tentatively TRBD1 (6 bases). Per the germline V gene, CDR1 is MNHEY and CDR2 is SMNVEV (reference sequence). This CDR3 contains 15 residues. Deletions cut 1 base from V and 5 bases from J, with 14 bases between. Here the CDR3 DNA reads TGTGCCAGCAGTTTATATGGGGGGCTGGGGTATGGCTACACCTTC. The encoded protein is CASSLYGGLGYGYTF.

This clone showed up just a few times. This rearrangement joins TRBV13 to TRBJ2-3, with 7 bases lining up with TRBD2. The J segment lost 2 bases and the V segment lost 5 bases, leaving 13 bases of the junction unmatched. The germline V gene has CDR1 PRHDT and CDR2 FYEKMQ (reference sequence). This CDR3 has 17 amino acids. The CDR3 nucleotides are TGTGCCAGCAGCCGAGCCCATCTAGCGGTAAACACAGATACGCAGTATTTT. Protein product: CASSRAHLAVNTDTQYF.

The J gene is TRBJ2-7, the V gene TRBV7-9; no clear D gene. Trimming took off 3 bases at V and 10 bases at J, with 16 bases between the two ends. CDR1 is SEHNR, CDR2 FQNEAQ, per germline (reference sequence). The CDR3 extends over 13 amino acids. The CDR3 spells CASSFQHGDLQYF. Here the CDR3 DNA reads TGTGCCAGCAGCTTTCAACACGGAGATTTACAGTACTTC.